The next 9 T cell receptor beta chains were all read from a single sample in a study of CD8 T cells in Susac syndrome. Random hexamers were used to reverse transcribe the RNA input (about 0.5 to 1 ug). A single record per CDR3 protein comes from TCRdb applying MiXCR to the immunoSEQ multiplex PCR reads. The sample lists about 140,000 distinct CDR3 sequences, approximately 94% occurring once. Sequencing was done on a sample of CD4+ T cells from PBMCs. Receptors originate from a human donor with Susac syndrome.

This chain joins TRBV9 and TRBJ1-6; TRBD1 matches 9 bases. This CDR3 contains 15 residues. V lost 3 bases and J lost 9; bases outside the gene matches: 7. Germline V gene sequence: CDR1 SGDLS, CDR2 YYNGEE. The CDR3 DNA reads as TGTGCCAGCAGCGGAGACAGGGGGGAAAGTTCACCCCTCCACTTT. It encodes CASSGDRGESSPLHF.

The V call is TRBV18, the J call TRBJ1-5; the D is unclear. The CDR3 runs to 12 residues. Germline V gene sequence: CDR1 KGHSH, CDR2 LQKENI. V was pared by 2 bases and J by 6 bases, with 5 bases between. The CDR3 reads CASSPGSQPQHF. CDR3 sequence (DNA): TGTGCCAGCTCACCAGGGTCTCAGCCCCAGCATTTT.

V is TRBV10-3 and J is TRBJ2-4; 8 nucleotides match TRBD1. The ends lost 2 bases at V and 7 bases at J; junction bases unmatched: 4. Germline assignment: CDR1 ENHRY and CDR2 SYGVKD. This CDR3 region has 14 residues. CDR3 in amino acids: CAISEAGGTNIQYF. Here the CDR3 DNA reads TGTGCCATCAGTGAGGCAGGGGGCACGAACATTCAGTACTTC.

The V and J genes are TRBV7-2 and TRBJ2-7, with a tentative D call TRBD2 (6 bases). The germline V and J ends were trimmed by 4 bases and 2 bases, with 21 bases remaining between them. Germline values: CDR1 SGHTA, CDR2 FQGNSA. This CDR3 spans 17 amino acids. CDR3 DNA sequence: TGTGCCAGCAGCTCCACCCATCAAGTCCGGGGGACCTACGAGCAGTACTTC. Its protein product is CASSSTHQVRGTYEQYF.

This chain joins TRBV20-1 and TRBJ1-5, with D hard to call. The V end lost 2 bases, the J end lost 1 base, and 9 bases lay between the germline ends. Germline loops: CDR1 DFQATT, CDR2 SNEGSKA (reference sequence). The CDR3 is made up of 14 amino acids. The CDR3 coding sequence is TGCAGTGCTAGAAAGGGTGGGAGCAATCAGCCCCAGCATTTT. The encoded protein is CSARKGGSNQPQHF.

The J gene is TRBJ2-6, the V gene TRBV3-1; perhaps TRBD1 as D (6 bases). From germline, CDR1 is LGHDT and CDR2 YNNKEL (reference sequence). The length of the CDR3 is 18 residues. Trimming removed 2 bases from V and 1 base from J, with 15 bases in between. The CDR3 DNA reads TGTGCCAGCAGCCAATTCAACAGGGCACTATCTGGGGCCAACGTCCTGACTTTC. Protein product: CASSQFNRALSGANVLTF.

This clonotype is a singleton in its sample. The chain uses TRBV11-2 and TRBJ1-6; D is unclear. With 4 bases removed from V and 8 bases from J, the gap between germline ends came to 12 bases. Germline V lookup: CDR1 SGHAT, CDR2 FQNNGV. This CDR3 has 14 residues. The CDR3 region is CASSSVFTDSPLHF. CDR3 coding DNA: TGTGCCAGCAGCTCAGTTTTTACGGATTCACCCCTCCACTTT.

This chain's CDR3 is CASGETYEQYF. DNA of the CDR3: TGTGCCAGTGGGGAGACCTACGAGCAGTACTTC. V usage is TRBV6-1 and J usage is TRBJ2-7, with D possibly TRBD2 on 5 matching bases. This CDR3 comprises 11 residues. The V gene's germline CDR1 is MNHNS and CDR2 SASEGT. Trimming took off 9 bases at V and 2 bases at J, with 8 bases between the two ends.

V usage is TRBV12-3 or TRBV12-4 and J usage is TRBJ1-1; D not certain. The CDR3 covers 14 residues. V was shortened by 6 bases and J by 0 bases, with 11 bases between the two germline ends. CDR3 nucleotide sequence: TGTGCCAGCAGGCGAGTGGGCTTGAACACTGAAGCTTTCTTT. Its translation is CASRRVGLNTEAFF.